This T cell receptor beta chain emerged from a study of blood T cell repertoires in COVID-19. Overall study context: The United States, Italy and Spain supplied acute and convalescent COVID-19 samples.

Germline V CDR1 and CDR2: MNHEY, SMNVEV (reference sequence). The CDR3 length is 14 residues. V gave up 6 bases and J gave up 6 bases, with 18 bases separating them. Clones were read by immunoSEQ multiplex PCR, and TCRdb kept only the in-frame ones, dropping some. The sample holds tens of thousands of clones, approximately 78% seen once. The clonotype originates from a man in his forties or fifties with active or convalescent COVID-19. The material sequenced was peripheral blood. The chain uses TRBV27 and TRBJ2-7; possible D gene TRBD2, 5 bases. The DNA of the CDR3 is TGTGCCAGCAGCAACGCCGGGTCTCGGGGCGAGCAGTACTTC. Translated: CASSNAGSRGEQYF.